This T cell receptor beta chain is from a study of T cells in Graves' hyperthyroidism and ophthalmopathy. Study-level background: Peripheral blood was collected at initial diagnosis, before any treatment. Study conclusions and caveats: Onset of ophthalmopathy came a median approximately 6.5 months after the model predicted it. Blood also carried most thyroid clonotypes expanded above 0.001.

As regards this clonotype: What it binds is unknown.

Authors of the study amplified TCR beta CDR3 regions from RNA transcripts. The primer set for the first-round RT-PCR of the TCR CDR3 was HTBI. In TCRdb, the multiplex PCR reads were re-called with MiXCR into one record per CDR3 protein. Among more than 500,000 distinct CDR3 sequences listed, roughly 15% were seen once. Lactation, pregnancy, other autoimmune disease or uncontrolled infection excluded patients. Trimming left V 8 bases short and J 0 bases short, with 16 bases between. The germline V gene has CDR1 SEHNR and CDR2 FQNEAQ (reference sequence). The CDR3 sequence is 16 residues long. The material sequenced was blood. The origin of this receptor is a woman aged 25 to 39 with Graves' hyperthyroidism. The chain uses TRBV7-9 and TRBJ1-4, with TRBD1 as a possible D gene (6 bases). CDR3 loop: CASSGQLVATNEKLFF. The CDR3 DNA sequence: TGTGCCAGCTCCGGACAGCTAGTTGCAACTAATGAAAAACTGTTTTTT.